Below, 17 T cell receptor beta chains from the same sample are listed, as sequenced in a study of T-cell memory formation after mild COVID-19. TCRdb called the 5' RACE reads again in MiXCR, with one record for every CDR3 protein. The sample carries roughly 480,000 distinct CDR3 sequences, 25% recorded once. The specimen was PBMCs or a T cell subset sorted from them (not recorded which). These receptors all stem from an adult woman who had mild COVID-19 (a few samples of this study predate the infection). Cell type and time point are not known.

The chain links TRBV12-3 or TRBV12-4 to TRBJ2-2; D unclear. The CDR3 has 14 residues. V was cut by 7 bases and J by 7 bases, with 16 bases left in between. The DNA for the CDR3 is TGTGCCAGCACCACCGCGCAAAACCTCGGGGAGCTGTTTTTT. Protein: CASTTAQNLGELFF.

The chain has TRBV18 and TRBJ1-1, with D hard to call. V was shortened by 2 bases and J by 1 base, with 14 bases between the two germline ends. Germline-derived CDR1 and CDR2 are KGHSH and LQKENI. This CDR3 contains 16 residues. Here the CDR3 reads CASSPTPFAANTEAFF. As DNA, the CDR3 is TGTGCCAGCTCACCAACCCCGTTTGCGGCGAACACTGAAGCTTTCTTT.

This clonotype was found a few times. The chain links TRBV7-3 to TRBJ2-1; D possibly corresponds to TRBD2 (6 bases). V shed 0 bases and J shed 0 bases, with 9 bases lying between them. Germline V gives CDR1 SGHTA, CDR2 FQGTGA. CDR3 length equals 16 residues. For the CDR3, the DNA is TGTGCCAGCAGCTTAACAGGGACTGTCTCCTACAATGAGCAGTTCTTC. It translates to CASSLTGTVSYNEQFF.

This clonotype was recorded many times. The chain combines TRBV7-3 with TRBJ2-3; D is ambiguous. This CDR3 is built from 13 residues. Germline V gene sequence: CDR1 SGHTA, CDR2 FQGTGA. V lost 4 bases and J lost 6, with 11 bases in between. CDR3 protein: CASSSLGVDTQYF. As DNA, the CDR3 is TGTGCCAGCAGCTCGTTGGGCGTGGATACGCAGTATTTT.

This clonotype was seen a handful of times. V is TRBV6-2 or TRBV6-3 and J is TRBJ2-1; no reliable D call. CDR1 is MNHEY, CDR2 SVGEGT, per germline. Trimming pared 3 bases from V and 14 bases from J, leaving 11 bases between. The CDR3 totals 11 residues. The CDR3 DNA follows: TGTGCCAGCAGTTATAGGGCAGATGAGTTCTTC. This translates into CASSYRADEFF.

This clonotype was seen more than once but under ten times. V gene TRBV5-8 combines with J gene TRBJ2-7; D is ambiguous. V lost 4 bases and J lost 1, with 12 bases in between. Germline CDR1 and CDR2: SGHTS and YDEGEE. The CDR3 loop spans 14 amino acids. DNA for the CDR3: TGTGCCAGCAGCCCCCGGGCTGTATCCTACGAGCAGTACTTC. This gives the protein CASSPRAVSYEQYF.

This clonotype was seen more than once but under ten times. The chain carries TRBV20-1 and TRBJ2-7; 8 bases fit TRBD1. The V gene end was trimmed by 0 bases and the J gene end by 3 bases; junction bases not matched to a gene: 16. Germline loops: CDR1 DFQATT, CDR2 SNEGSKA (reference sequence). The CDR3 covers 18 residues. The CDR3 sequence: CSARDLRAYGQGIYEQYF. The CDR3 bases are TGCAGTGCTAGAGATCTTCGGGCCTATGGACAGGGTATCTACGAGCAGTACTTC.

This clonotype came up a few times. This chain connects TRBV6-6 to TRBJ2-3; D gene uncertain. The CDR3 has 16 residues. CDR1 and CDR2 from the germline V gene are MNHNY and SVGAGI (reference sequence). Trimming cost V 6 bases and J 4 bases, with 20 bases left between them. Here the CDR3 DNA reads TGTGCCAGCAGCCCCATCGGGCAGTCAGGCGCAGATACGCAGTATTTT. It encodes CASSPIGQSGADTQYF.

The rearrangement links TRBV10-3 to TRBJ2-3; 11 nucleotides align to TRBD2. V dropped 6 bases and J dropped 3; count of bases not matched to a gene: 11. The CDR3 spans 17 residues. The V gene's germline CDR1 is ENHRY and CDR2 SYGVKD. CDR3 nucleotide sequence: TGTGCCATCAGCCCTACTAGCGGGAGACGGAGTACAGATACGCAGTATTTT. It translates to CAISPTSGRRSTDTQYF.

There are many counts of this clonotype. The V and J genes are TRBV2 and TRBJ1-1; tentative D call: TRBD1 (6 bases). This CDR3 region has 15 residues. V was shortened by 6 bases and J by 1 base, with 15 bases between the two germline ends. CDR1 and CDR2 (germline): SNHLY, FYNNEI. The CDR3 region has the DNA TGTGCCAGCAGGGACTCGACAGGAGGGAACACTGAAGCTTTCTTT. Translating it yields CASRDSTGGNTEAFF.

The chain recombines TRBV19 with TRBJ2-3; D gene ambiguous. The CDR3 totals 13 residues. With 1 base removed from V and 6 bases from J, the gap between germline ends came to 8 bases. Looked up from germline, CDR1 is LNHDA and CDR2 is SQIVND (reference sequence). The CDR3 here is CASSIGPADTQYF. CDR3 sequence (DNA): TGTGCCAGTAGTATAGGCCCGGCGGATACGCAGTATTTT.

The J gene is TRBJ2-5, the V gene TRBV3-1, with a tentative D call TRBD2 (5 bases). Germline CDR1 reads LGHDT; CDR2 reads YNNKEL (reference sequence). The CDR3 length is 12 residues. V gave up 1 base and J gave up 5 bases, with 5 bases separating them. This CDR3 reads CASSQGRETQYF. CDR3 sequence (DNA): TGTGCCAGCAGCCAAGGGAGGGAGACCCAGTACTTC.

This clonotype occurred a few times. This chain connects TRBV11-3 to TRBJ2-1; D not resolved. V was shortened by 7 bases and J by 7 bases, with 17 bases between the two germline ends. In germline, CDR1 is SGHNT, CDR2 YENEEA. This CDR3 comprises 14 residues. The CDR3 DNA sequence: TGTGCCAGCACCAACCCCCCGGGTAGGAATGAGCAGTTCTTC. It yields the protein CASTNPPGRNEQFF. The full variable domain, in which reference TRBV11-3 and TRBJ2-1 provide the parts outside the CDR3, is EAGVVQSPRYKIIEKKQPVAFWCNPISGHNTLYWYLQNLGQGPELLIRYENEEAVDDSQLPKDRFSAERLKGVDSTLKIQPAELGDSAVYLCASTNPPGRNEQFFGPGTRLTVL.

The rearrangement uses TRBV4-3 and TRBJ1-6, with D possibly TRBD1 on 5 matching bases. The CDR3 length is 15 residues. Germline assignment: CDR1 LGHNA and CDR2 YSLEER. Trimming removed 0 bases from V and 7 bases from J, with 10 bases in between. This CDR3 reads CASSQEAGNNSPLHF. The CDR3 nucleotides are TGCGCCAGCAGCCAAGAGGCAGGGAACAATTCACCCCTCCACTTT.

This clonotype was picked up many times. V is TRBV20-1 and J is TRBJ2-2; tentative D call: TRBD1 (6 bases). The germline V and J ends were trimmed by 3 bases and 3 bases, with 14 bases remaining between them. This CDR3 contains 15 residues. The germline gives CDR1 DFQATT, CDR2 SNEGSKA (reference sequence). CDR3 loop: CSASPGQWDTGELFF. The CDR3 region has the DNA TGCAGTGCTAGCCCGGGACAATGGGACACCGGGGAGCTGTTTTTT.

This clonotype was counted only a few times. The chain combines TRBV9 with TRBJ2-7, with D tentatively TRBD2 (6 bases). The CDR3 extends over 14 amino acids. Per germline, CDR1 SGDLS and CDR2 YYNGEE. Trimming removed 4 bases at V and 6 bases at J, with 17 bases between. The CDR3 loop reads CASSSPQGGAEQYF. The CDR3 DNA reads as TGTGCCAGCAGCTCACCTCAGGGAGGAGCCGAGCAGTACTTC.

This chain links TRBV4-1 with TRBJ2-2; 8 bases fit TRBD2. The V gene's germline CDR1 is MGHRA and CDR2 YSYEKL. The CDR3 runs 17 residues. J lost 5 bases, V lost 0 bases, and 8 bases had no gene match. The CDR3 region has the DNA TGCGCCAGCAGCCAAGAGTTGAACGGGGGGGGTACCGGGGAGCTGTTTTTT. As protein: CASSQELNGGGTGELFF.